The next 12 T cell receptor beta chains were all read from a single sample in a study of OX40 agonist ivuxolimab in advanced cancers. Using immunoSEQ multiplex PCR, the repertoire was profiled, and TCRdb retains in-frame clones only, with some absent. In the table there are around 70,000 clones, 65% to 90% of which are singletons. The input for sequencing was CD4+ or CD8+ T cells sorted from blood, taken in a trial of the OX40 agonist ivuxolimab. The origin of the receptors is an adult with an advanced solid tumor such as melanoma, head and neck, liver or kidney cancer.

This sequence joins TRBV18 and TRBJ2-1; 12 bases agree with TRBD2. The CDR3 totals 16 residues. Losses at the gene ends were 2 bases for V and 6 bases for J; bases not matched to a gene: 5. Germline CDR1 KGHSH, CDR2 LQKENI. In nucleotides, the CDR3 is TGTGCCAGCTCACCAAGACTAGCGGGAGAGTCCAATGAGCAGTTCTTC. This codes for CASSPRLAGESNEQFF.

The CDR3 loop is CASSEIYRNGYTF. The CDR3 DNA follows: TGTGCCAGCAGTGAAATTTATAGGAATGGCTACACCTTC. This chain links TRBV6-1 with TRBJ1-2; unclear D gene. Germline values: CDR1 MNHNS, CDR2 SASEGT. Trimming left V 2 bases short and J 6 bases short, with 10 bases between. The CDR3 totals 13 residues.

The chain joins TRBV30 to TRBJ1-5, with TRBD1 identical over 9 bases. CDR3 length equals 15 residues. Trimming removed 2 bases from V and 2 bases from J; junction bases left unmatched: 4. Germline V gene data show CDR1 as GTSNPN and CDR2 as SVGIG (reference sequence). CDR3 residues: CAWSRGQGGNQPQHF. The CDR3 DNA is TGTGCCTGGAGTCGGGGACAGGGAGGCAATCAGCCCCAGCATTTT.

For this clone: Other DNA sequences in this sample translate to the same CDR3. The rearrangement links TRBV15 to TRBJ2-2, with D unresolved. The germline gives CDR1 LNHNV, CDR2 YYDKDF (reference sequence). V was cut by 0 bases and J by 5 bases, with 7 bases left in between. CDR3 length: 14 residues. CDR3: CATSRDPGTGELFF. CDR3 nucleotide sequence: TGTGCCACCAGCAGAGATCCCGGGACCGGGGAGCTGTTTTTT.

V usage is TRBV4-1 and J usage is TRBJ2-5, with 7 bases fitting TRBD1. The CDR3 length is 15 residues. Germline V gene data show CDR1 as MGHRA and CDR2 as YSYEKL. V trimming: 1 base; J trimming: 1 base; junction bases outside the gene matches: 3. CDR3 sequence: CASSQATGVQETQYF. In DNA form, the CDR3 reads TGCGCCAGCAGCCAAGCCACAGGGGTCCAAGAGACCCAGTACTTC.

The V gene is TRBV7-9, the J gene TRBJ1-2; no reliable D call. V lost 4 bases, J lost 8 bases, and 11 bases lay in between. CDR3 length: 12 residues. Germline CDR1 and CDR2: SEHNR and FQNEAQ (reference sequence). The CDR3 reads CASSSSSSGYTF. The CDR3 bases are TGTGCCAGCAGCTCATCCTCGTCAGGCTACACCTTC.

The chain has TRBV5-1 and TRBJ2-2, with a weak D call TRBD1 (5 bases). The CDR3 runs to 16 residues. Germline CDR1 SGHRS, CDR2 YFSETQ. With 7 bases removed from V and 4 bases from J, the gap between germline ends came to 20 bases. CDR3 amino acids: CASRPKGQLGTGELFF. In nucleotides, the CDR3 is TGCGCCAGCCGACCCAAAGGACAATTAGGCACCGGGGAGCTGTTTTTT.

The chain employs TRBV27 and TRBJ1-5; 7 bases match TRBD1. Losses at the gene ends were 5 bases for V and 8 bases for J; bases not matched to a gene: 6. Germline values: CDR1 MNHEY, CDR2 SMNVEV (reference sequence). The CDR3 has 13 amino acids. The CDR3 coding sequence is TGTGCCAGCAGTAGACAGGGAGGGGAGCCCCAGCATTTT. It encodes CASSRQGGEPQHF.

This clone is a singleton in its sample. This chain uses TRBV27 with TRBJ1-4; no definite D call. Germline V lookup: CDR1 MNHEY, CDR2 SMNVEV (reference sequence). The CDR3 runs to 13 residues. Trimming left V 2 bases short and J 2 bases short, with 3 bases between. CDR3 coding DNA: TGTGCCAGCAGTTTAAGGACTAATGAAAAACTGTTTTTT. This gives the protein CASSLRTNEKLFF.

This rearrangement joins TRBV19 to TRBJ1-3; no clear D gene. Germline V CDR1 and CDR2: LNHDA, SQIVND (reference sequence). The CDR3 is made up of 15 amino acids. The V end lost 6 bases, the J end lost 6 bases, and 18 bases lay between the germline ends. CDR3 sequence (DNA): TGTGCCAGTAGCTGGACTTTTTTCGTGGCAAACACCATATATTTT. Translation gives CASSWTFFVANTIYF.

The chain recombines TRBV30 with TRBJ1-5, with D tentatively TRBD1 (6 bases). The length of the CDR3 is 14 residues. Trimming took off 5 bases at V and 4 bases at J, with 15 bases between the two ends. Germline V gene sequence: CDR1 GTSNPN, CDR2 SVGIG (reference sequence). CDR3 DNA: TGTGCCTGGGGTTCAGGAGGGGGTAATCAGCCCCAGCATTTT. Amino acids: CAWGSGGGNQPQHF.

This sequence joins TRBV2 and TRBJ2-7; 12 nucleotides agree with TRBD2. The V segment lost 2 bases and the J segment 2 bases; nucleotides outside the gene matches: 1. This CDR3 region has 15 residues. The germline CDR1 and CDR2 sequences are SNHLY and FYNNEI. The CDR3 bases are TGTGCCAGCAGTGAATGGACTAGCGGGGCCTACGAGCAGTACTTC. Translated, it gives CASSEWTSGAYEQYF.